Following are 13 T cell receptor beta chains from one sample sequenced in a study of blood T cell repertoires in COVID-19. The method was immunoSEQ multiplex PCR; TCRdb's version includes in-frame clones alone and lacks a portion of them. This table holds under 45,000 clones, about 87% found once. The sample consisted of peripheral blood. All receptors derive from a man between 40 and 49 years old with COVID-19, enrolled during active disease.

The genes are TRBV11-2 and TRBJ2-3; 8 bases are a match to TRBD2. Germline assignment: CDR1 SGHAT and CDR2 FQNNGV. V lost 7 bases to trimming and J lost 0 bases; unmatched junction nucleotides: 3. The CDR3 runs to 14 residues. The chain's CDR3 is CASNRLASTDTQYF. Here the CDR3 DNA reads TGTGCCAGCAACAGACTAGCGAGCACAGATACGCAGTATTTT.

The rearrangement links TRBV2 to TRBJ1-1, with D unclear. The CDR3 is made up of 12 amino acids. V lost 5 bases, J lost 5 bases, and 9 bases lay in between. The germline gives CDR1 SNHLY, CDR2 FYNNEI. CDR3 sequence: CASSWSVTEAFF. The CDR3 DNA reads TGTGCCAGCAGTTGGAGTGTAACTGAAGCTTTCTTT. Filled out from reference TRBV2 and TRBJ1-1, the complete variable domain reads EPEVTQTPSHQVTQMGQEVILRCVPISNHLYFYWYRQILGQKVEFLVSFYNNEISEKSEIFDDQFSVERPDGSNFTLKIRSTKLEDSAMYFCASSWSVTEAFFGQGTRLTVV.

This clone was picked up one time. The V call is TRBV29-1, the J call TRBJ1-1; the D gene is possibly TRBD1 (6 bases). The CDR3 has 12 amino acids. CDR1 is SQVTM, CDR2 ANQGSEA, per germline. Between the trimmed V and J ends, which lost 7 bases and 1 base, there was a span of 10 bases. As DNA, the CDR3 is TGCAGCGCACAGGGAAAGAACACTGAAGCTTTCTTT. Amino acids: CSAQGKNTEAFF.

The V and J genes are TRBV10-1 and TRBJ2-2; 8 bases fit TRBD2. V lost 4 bases to trimming and J lost 2 bases; unmatched junction nucleotides: 3. This CDR3 has 15 residues. The germline V gene has CDR1 WNHNN and CDR2 SYGVQD (reference sequence). CDR3 in DNA: TGCGCCAGCAGTGGCGGGGGGCCTAACACCGGGGAGCTGTTTTTT. This sequence encodes CASSGGGPNTGELFF.

DNA of the CDR3: TGTGCCAGCAGCTTAGCGCAGGGGACTAGCAGCTACGAGCAGTACTTC. Its protein product is CASSLAQGTSSYEQYF. The chain links TRBV7-9 to TRBJ2-7, with 9 bases fitting TRBD2. V lost 0 bases to trimming and J lost 3 bases; unmatched junction nucleotides: 6. Germline CDR1 is SEHNR and CDR2 is FQNEAQ (reference sequence). The CDR3 runs 16 residues.

The chain joins TRBV7-2 to TRBJ2-1; 9 bases are shared with TRBD2. CDR1 and CDR2 (germline): SGHTA, FQGNSA. J was trimmed by 10 bases and V by 1 base; bases with no gene match: 8. The CDR3 contains 15 residues. The CDR3 protein is CASSLVRGGRGEQFF. CDR3 nucleotides: TGTGCCAGCAGCTTAGTCCGCGGCGGGAGGGGGGAGCAGTTCTTC.

This clone has only a few counts. The rearrangement links TRBV21-1 to TRBJ2-7; the DNA was not compared with TRBD1, the D call given in the table. TRBV21-1 is a listed pseudogene. This CDR3 contains 17 residues. CDR3 sequence: CASLTGSTGQITYEQYF. The CDR3, as DNA: TGTGCCAGCCTGACCGGATCGACAGGCCAAATCACCTACGAGCAGTACTTC.

The gene calls are TRBV12-2 and TRBJ1-4; TRBD1, the D gene given by the table, was not confirmed from the DNA. TRBV12-2 corresponds to a pseudogene. The CDR3 spans 15 residues. For the CDR3, the DNA is TGTGCAAGTCGCACCGGTGGGGGCCGGTGTGAAAAACTGTTTTTT. This translates into CASRTGGGRCEKLFF.

The V and J genes are TRBV29-1 and TRBJ1-2; TRBD1 matches at 8 bases. The CDR3 is 14 amino acids. V lost 1 base to trimming and J lost 2 bases; unmatched junction nucleotides: 3. Per germline, CDR1 SQVTM and CDR2 ANQGSEA. CDR3 loop: CSVEAGGLNYGYTF. CDR3 coding DNA: TGCAGCGTTGAAGCAGGGGGCTTGAACTATGGCTACACCTTC.

This chain uses TRBV28 with TRBJ2-7; tentatively, D is TRBD2 (5 bases). This CDR3 is built from 13 residues. Germline loops: CDR1 MDHEN, CDR2 SYDVKM. Trimming stripped 4 bases from V and 6 bases from J, with 13 bases between. CDR3 protein: CASSSQLGSEQYF. In DNA form, the CDR3 reads TGTGCCAGCAGTTCCCAATTAGGGAGCGAGCAGTACTTC.

This chain uses TRBV2 with TRBJ1-6; D might be TRBD1 (6 bases). V dropped 8 bases and J dropped 13 bases, with 18 bases sitting between them. Germline assignment: CDR1 SNHLY and CDR2 FYNNEI. This CDR3 has 13 amino acids. Here the CDR3 DNA reads TGTGCCAGCGCCAGGGGACCCTTCTGGCCCCTCCACTTT. It specifies CASARGPFWPLHF.

The rearrangement joins TRBV19 to TRBJ1-5; TRBD1 is a possible D gene (5 bases). The V gene's germline CDR1 is LNHDA and CDR2 SQIVND (reference sequence). This CDR3 is 13 amino acids long. V lost 6 bases, J lost 7 bases, and 13 bases lay in between. The CDR3 DNA follows: TGTGCCAGTAGGGGGCAATTCGGGCAGCCCCAGCATTTT. Its protein product is CASRGQFGQPQHF.

This clone was recorded only once. This chain uses TRBV7-8 with TRBJ1-2, with 7 bases matching TRBD1. Germline V CDR1 and CDR2: SGHVS, FQNEAQ. The CDR3 loop spans 16 amino acids. Unmatched junction bases numbered 8, after V lost 3 bases and J lost 1 base. The CDR3 sequence is CASSFFDREDNYGYTF. The CDR3 nucleotides are TGTGCCAGCAGCTTTTTCGACAGGGAGGATAACTATGGCTACACCTTC.